The clone carrying this TCR beta chain was counted only a few times. No antigen is known for it. Per the germline V gene, CDR1 is KGHDR and CDR2 is SFDVKD. The CDR3 length is 15 residues. V shed 0 bases and J shed 0 bases, with 6 bases lying between them. This entry is derived from a study of T-cell memory formation after mild COVID-19. General study results and limits: Cross-reactive memory appears to have joined, as suggested by some responding clones showing up in pre-infection memory. CD4+ contracting clones were mainly CM and EM; CD8+ ones, EMRA.

TCRdb recomputed calls from the 5' RACE reads with MiXCR, one row per CDR3 protein. The top ten clones hold 7.5% to 10% of a sample with 400,000 or so distinct CDR3 sequences, around 20% of them seen once. Sequences were obtained from PBMCs or a T cell subset sorted from them (not recorded which). The V gene is TRBV24-1, the J gene TRBJ2-3; D perhaps matches TRBD1 (6 bases). The clonotype comes from an adult woman who had mild COVID-19 (a few samples of this study predate the infection). Cell type and time point are not known. The CDR3, as DNA: TGTGCCACCAGTGATTTGACAGGGAGCACAGATACGCAGTATTTT. Its protein product is CATSDLTGSTDTQYF.